This T cell receptor beta chain appears in the sequencing data of a study of STAT5B mutations in CD4+ large granular lymphocyte leukemia. In germline, CDR1 is LGHNA, CDR2 YSLEER. V lost 3 bases to trimming and J lost 2 bases; unmatched junction nucleotides: 0. There are 14 residues in the CDR3. Profiled with immunoSEQ multiplex PCR; TCRdb holds only in-frame clones, not every one. Of around 29,000 clones in the sample, 65% to 80% were seen once. Sequenced: CD4+ T cells from blood buffy coats. This rearrangement joins TRBV4-3 to TRBJ1-3; 8 nucleotides match TRBD1. This TCR was recovered from a human donor in good health. The chain's CDR3 is CASSQDRAGNTIYF. Here the CDR3 DNA reads TGCGCCAGCAGCCAGGACAGGGCTGGAAACACCATATATTTT.